The source of this T cell receptor beta chain is a study of shared clonotypes between healthy human individuals. Study findings and constraints: The study found lower generation probabilities in non-shared clonotypes than in those shared by all four donors.

Libraries were prepared by immunoSEQ multiplex PCR; TCRdb keeps only in-frame clonotypes and omits some of them. Of around 700,000 clones in the sample, roughly 94% were seen once. Naive CD8 populations comprised CD45RO-negative cells positively selected for CCR7, excluding terminally differentiated effector memory CD45RA+ cells. Worth noting for this clone: Its antigen is still unknown.

Sequenced material: naive CD8+ T cells sorted from blood. This TCR was sampled from a man aged 30-40 years in good health.

This CDR3 is CASSYGTSGYEQYF. The CDR3 DNA reads TGTGCCAGTAGTTACGGGACTAGCGGCTACGAGCAGTACTTC. The chain combines TRBV19 with TRBJ2-7; 11 bases fit TRBD2. This CDR3 has 14 residues. J was trimmed by 3 bases and V by 5 bases; bases with no gene match: 3. Germline V gene lookup returns CDR1 LNHDA and CDR2 SQIVND (reference sequence).